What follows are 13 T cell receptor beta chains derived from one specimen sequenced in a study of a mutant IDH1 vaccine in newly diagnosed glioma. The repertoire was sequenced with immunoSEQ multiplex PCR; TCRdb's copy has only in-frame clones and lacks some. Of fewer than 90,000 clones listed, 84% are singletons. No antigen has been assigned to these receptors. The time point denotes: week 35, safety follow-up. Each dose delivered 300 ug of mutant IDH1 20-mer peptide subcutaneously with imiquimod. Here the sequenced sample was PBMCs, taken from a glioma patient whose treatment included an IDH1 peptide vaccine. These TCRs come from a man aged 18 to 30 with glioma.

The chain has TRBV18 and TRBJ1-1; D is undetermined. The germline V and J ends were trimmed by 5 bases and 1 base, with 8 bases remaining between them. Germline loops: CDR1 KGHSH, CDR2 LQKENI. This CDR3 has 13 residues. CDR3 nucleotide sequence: TGTGCCAGCTCAGCAGGACGGAACACTGAAGCTTTCTTT. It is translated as CASSAGRNTEAFF.

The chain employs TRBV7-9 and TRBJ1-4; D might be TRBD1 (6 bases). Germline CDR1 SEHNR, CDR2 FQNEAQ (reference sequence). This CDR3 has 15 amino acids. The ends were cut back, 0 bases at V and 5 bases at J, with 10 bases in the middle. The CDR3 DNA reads TGTGCCAGCAGCTTAGCGGGGGGCGGAAATGAAAAACTGTTTTTT. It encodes CASSLAGGGNEKLFF.

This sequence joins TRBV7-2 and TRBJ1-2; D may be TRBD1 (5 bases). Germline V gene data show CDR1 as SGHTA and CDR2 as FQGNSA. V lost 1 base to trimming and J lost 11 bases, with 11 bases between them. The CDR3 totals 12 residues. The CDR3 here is CASSLGNGAYTF. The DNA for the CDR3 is TGTGCCAGCAGCTTAGGTAACGGGGCGTACACCTTC.

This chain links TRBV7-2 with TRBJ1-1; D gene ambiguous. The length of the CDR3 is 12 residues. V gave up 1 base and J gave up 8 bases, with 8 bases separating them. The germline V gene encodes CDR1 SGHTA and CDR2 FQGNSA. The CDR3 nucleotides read TGTGCCAGCAGCTTAGGGCGGGCCGAAGCTTTCTTT. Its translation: CASSLGRAEAFF.

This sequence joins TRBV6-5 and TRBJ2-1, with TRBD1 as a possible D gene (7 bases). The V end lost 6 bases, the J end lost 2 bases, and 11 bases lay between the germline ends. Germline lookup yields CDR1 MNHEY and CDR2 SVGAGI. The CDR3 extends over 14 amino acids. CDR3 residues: CASRRDSTYNEQFF. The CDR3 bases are TGTGCCAGCAGGCGGGACAGTACCTACAATGAGCAGTTCTTC.

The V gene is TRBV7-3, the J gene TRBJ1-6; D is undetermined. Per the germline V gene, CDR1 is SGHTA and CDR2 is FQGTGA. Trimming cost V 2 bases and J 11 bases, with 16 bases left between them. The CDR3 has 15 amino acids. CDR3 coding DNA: TGTGCCAGCAGCTTATTGGCGGTCGAGCGGGCACCCCTCCACTTT. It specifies CASSLLAVERAPLHF.

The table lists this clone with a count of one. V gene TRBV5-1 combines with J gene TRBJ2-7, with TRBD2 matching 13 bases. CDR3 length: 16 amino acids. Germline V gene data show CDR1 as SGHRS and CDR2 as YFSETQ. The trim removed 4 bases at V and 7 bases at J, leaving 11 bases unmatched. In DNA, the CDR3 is TGCGCCAGCAGCCCAACTAGCGGGAGGGGATATAGGGAGCAGTACTTC. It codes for CASSPTSGRGYREQYF.

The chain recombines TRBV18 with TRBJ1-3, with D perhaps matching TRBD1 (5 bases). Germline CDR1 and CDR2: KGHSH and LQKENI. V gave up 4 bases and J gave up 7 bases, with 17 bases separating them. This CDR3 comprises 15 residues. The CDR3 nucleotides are TGTGCCAGCTCACAGTTTTATGACAGCCAGAACACCATATATTTT. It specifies CASSQFYDSQNTIYF.

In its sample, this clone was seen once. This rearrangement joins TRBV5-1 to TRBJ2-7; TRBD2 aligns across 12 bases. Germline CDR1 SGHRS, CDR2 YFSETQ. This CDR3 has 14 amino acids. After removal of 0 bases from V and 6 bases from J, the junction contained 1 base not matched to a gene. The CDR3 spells CASSLGLAGAEQYF. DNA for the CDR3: TGCGCCAGCAGCTTGGGACTAGCGGGGGCCGAGCAGTACTTC.

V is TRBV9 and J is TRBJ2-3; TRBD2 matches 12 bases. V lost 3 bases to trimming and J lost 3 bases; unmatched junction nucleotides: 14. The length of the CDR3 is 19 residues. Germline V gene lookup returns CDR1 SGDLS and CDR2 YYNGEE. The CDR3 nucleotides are TGTGCCAGCAGCGATGGTCTAGCGGGAGGGGTTGGAAGGACAGATACGCAGTATTTT. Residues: CASSDGLAGGVGRTDTQYF.

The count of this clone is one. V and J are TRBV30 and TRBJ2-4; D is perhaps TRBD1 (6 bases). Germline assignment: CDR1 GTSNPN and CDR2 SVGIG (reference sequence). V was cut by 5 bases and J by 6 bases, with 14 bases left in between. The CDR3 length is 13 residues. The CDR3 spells CAWENRALNIQYF. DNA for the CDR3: TGTGCCTGGGAGAACAGGGCGCTAAACATTCAGTACTTC.

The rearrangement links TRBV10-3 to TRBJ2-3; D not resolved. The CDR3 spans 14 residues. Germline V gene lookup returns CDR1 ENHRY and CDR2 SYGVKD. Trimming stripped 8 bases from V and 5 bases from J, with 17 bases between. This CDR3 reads CAIDGSGSGDTQYF. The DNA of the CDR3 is TGTGCCATCGATGGTTCCGGTTCGGGAGATACGCAGTATTTT.

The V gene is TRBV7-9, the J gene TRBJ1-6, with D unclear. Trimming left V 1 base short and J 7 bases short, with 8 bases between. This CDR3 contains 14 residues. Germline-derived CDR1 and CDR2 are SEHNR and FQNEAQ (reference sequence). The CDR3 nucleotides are TGTGCCAGCAGCTTAGTTTGGAAAAATTCACCCCTCCACTTT. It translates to CASSLVWKNSPLHF.